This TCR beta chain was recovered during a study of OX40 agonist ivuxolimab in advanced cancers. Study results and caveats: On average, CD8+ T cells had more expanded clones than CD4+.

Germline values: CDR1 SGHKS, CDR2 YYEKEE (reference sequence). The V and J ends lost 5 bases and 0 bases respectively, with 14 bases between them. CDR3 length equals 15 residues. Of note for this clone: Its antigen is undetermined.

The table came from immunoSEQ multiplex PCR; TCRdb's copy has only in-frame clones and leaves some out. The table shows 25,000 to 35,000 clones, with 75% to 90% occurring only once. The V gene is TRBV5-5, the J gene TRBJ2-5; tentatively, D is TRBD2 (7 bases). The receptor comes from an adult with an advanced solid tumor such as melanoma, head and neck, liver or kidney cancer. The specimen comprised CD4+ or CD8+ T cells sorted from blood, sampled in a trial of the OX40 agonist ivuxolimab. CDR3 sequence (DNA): TGTGCCAGCAGTCGATCGGGGGGCAACCAAGAGACCCAGTACTTC. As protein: CASSRSGGNQETQYF.